This passage covers 32 T cell receptor beta chains from one sample sequenced in a study of blood T cell repertoires in COVID-19. The table came from immunoSEQ multiplex PCR; TCRdb's copy has only in-frame clones and leaves some out. The sample has fewer than 300,000 clones, 75% to 85% seen once. The sequenced sample consisted of peripheral blood. The receptors come from a man aged 50 to 59 with active or convalescent COVID-19.

The chain links TRBV6-1 to TRBJ1-3; 9 bases are a match to TRBD1. Germline V gives CDR1 MNHNS, CDR2 SASEGT. This CDR3 comprises 16 residues. J gave up 4 bases and V 1 base, and 5 bases lay outside the gene matches. This CDR3 is CASSEGGTGRGNTIYF. CDR3 nucleotides: TGTGCCAGCAGTGAAGGAGGGACAGGGCGCGGAAACACCATATATTTT.

The chain links TRBV2 to TRBJ1-2, with no clear D. V lost 4 bases to trimming and J lost 8 bases, with 17 bases between them. Germline lookup yields CDR1 SNHLY and CDR2 FYNNEI. CDR3 length equals 14 residues. This CDR3 is CASSAVSAQRGYTF. DNA for the CDR3: TGTGCCAGCAGTGCCGTTAGCGCCCAGAGGGGCTACACCTTC.

The chain joins TRBV28 to TRBJ2-5; 11 nucleotides line up with TRBD1. CDR3 size: 15 residues. Per the germline V gene, CDR1 is MDHEN and CDR2 is SYDVKM. V lost 11 bases, J lost 4 bases, and 12 bases stayed unmatched. This chain's CDR3 is CAGGRGQGDRETQYF. In DNA, the CDR3 is TGTGCCGGCGGACGGGGACAGGGGGATCGAGAGACCCAGTACTTC.

The chain recombines TRBV6-5 with TRBJ1-1; 7 nucleotides match TRBD1. V gave up 6 bases and J gave up 4 bases; unmatched junction bases: 11. The CDR3 has 15 residues. Germline V gives CDR1 MNHEY, CDR2 SVGAGI. The chain's CDR3 is CASSIRTGPLTEAFF. The CDR3, as DNA: TGTGCCAGCAGCATCAGGACAGGCCCCCTCACTGAAGCTTTCTTT.

The chain is built from TRBV6-5 and TRBJ2-7; 8 nucleotides line up with TRBD2. The CDR3 is 15 amino acids. V shed 0 bases, J shed 2 bases, and the junction held 3 bases outside the gene matches. The germline V gene has CDR1 MNHEY and CDR2 SVGAGI. In DNA, the CDR3 is TGTGCCAGCAGTTACTCTAGCGGGACTGCCTACGAGCAGTACTTC. Residues: CASSYSSGTAYEQYF.

The chain is built from TRBV7-8 and TRBJ2-7; a weak D match, TRBD1 (5 bases). Germline values: CDR1 SGHVS, CDR2 FQNEAQ. With 5 bases removed from V and 3 bases from J, the gap between germline ends came to 17 bases. The CDR3 totals 15 residues. CDR3 DNA: TGTGCCAGCAGCCCTTTGGCAGGGCCGGGCTACGAGCAGTACTTC. It yields the protein CASSPLAGPGYEQYF. Looking up the rest from reference TRBV7-8 and TRBJ2-7 gives the full variable domain: GAGVSQSPRYKVAKRGQDVALRCDPISGHVSLFWYQQALGQGPEFLTYFQNEAQLDKSGLPSDRFFAERPEGSVSTLKIQRTQQEDSAVYLCASSPLAGPGYEQYFGPGTRLTVT.

This clone was seen a few times. V gene TRBV7-8 combines with J gene TRBJ1-2, with 10 bases fitting TRBD1. The CDR3 is 16 residues long. With 5 bases clipped from V and 0 bases from J, the junction kept 6 bases outside the gene matches. CDR1 and CDR2 (germline): SGHVS, FQNEAQ. The CDR3 DNA sequence: TGTGCCAGCAGCCTGGGACAGGGGCCGGCTAACTATGGCTACACCTTC. Translated: CASSLGQGPANYGYTF.

The genes are TRBV10-3 and TRBJ2-7; no definite D call. CDR3 size: 13 residues. The V gene lost 4 bases and the J gene lost 4 bases, with 11 bases spanning the gap. The germline V gene encodes CDR1 ENHRY and CDR2 SYGVKD. The CDR3 loop is CAISGAGVYEQYF. The CDR3 DNA sequence: TGTGCCATCAGTGGGGCTGGCGTATACGAGCAGTACTTC.

V gene TRBV7-9 combines with J gene TRBJ2-1; 9 bases agree with TRBD1. CDR1 SEHNR and CDR2 FQNEAQ come from the germline V gene (reference sequence). Losses at the gene ends were 7 bases for V and 0 bases for J; bases not matched to a gene: 10. The CDR3 is made up of 17 amino acids. CDR3 amino acids: CASTPTGGKSSYNEQFF. CDR3 in DNA: TGTGCCAGCACACCGACAGGGGGGAAAAGCTCCTACAATGAGCAGTTCTTC.

In DNA, the CDR3 is TGCGCCAGCAGCCCCTCGGGACAGGGTTATGAAGCTTTCTTT. This gives the protein CASSPSGQGYEAFF. This chain uses TRBV5-1 with TRBJ1-1, with 9 nucleotides matching TRBD1. There are 14 residues in the CDR3. J gave up 7 bases and V 4 bases, and 8 bases lay outside the gene matches. Per germline, CDR1 SGHRS and CDR2 YFSETQ.

This chain connects TRBV7-2 to TRBJ2-7; tentative D call: TRBD2 (5 bases). This CDR3 contains 15 residues. Germline values: CDR1 SGHTA, CDR2 FQGNSA. Trimming cost V 3 bases and J 4 bases, with 16 bases left between them. CDR3 bases: TGTGCCAGCAGCTTCCGGGAATCACAAGGGTACGAGCAGTACTTC. It encodes CASSFRESQGYEQYF.

The V gene is TRBV3-1 (or the pseudogene TRBV3-2), the J gene TRBJ1-1, with 8 bases matching TRBD1. This CDR3 has 15 residues. Germline V lookup: CDR1 LGHDT, CDR2 YNNKEL (reference sequence). V was pared by 3 bases and J by 6 bases, with 9 bases of the junction left unmatched. CDR3 sequence: CASSHSFTGGPEAFF. The CDR3 region has the DNA TGTGCCAGCAGCCATTCCTTTACAGGGGGGCCTGAAGCTTTCTTT.

The chain has TRBV5-1 and TRBJ2-5; D is possibly TRBD2 (6 bases). Germline CDR1 and CDR2: SGHRS and YFSETQ. The V and J ends lost 0 bases and 5 bases respectively, with 11 bases between them. The CDR3 runs 14 residues. CDR3 sequence reads: CASSLVGGVETQYF. The CDR3, as DNA: TGCGCCAGCAGCTTGGTGGGGGGAGTCGAGACCCAGTACTTC.

This clone was observed a handful of times. J is TRBJ1-2 and V is TRBV3-1 (or the pseudogene TRBV3-2); 9 nucleotides align to TRBD1. Germline trimming cut 5 bases from V and 4 bases from J; bases unmatched to any gene: 8. Germline CDR1 and CDR2: LGHDT and YNNKEL (reference sequence). CDR3 length equals 15 residues. The chain's CDR3 is CASSARDRESYGYTF. The CDR3 region has the DNA TGTGCCAGCAGCGCCCGGGACAGGGAGAGCTATGGCTACACCTTC.

The rearrangement joins TRBV30 to TRBJ1-4, with 7 bases identical to TRBD1. The ends lost 2 bases at V and 4 bases at J; junction bases unmatched: 4. This CDR3 has 14 amino acids. From germline, CDR1 is GTSNPN and CDR2 SVGIG (reference sequence). CDR3 nucleotides: TGTGCCTGGAGTAGGGGGCAGGGTAATGAAAAACTGTTTTTT. Translated: CAWSRGQGNEKLFF.

CDR3 in amino acids: CASSQTQGLYGYTF. The CDR3 nucleotides are TGTGCCAGCAGCCAAACACAGGGGCTCTATGGCTACACCTTC. This chain joins TRBV7-8 and TRBJ1-2, with TRBD1 identical over 7 bases. Germline values: CDR1 SGHVS, CDR2 FQNEAQ. V lost 5 bases, J lost 4 bases, and 7 bases stayed unmatched. The CDR3 is made up of 14 amino acids.

The chain is built from TRBV7-2 and TRBJ2-7; TRBD2 agrees at 8 bases. The V gene end was trimmed by 5 bases and the J gene end by 2 bases; junction bases not matched to a gene: 5. This CDR3 has 14 residues. The germline CDR1 and CDR2 sequences are SGHTA and FQGNSA. CDR3 residues: CASSRTSRAYEQYF. CDR3 sequence (DNA): TGTGCCAGCAGCCGGACTAGCCGCGCCTACGAGCAGTACTTC. Using reference TRBV7-2 and TRBJ2-7 for the parts outside the CDR3, the full variable domain is GAGVSQSPSNKVTEKGKDVELRCDPISGHTALYWYRQSLGQGLEFLIYFQGNSAPDKSGLPSDRFSAERTGGSVSTLTIQRTQQEDSAVYLCASSRTSRAYEQYFGPGTRLTVT.

The chain has TRBV2 and TRBJ1-4, with TRBD1 as a possible D gene (6 bases). The CDR3 consists of 16 residues. Germline lookup yields CDR1 SNHLY and CDR2 FYNNEI. V was clipped by 7 bases and J by 2 bases, with 17 bases between them. The CDR3, as DNA: TGTGCCAGCAACTGGGACACTAGGAATACTAATGAAAAACTGTTTTTT. This sequence encodes CASNWDTRNTNEKLFF.

The J gene is TRBJ2-2, the V gene TRBV11-2; 8 bases line up with TRBD2. The germline CDR1 and CDR2 sequences are SGHAT and FQNNGV. The CDR3 is 15 residues long. The trim removed 2 bases at V and 1 base at J, leaving 0 bases unmatched. The CDR3 coding sequence is TGTGCCAGCAGCTTACTAGCGGGGAACACCGGGGAGCTGTTTTTT. Translation gives CASSLLAGNTGELFF.

V gene TRBV6-2 or TRBV6-3 combines with J gene TRBJ1-5; the match to TRBD1 covers 8 bases. Per germline, CDR1 MNHEY and CDR2 SVGEGT. With V trimmed by 5 bases and J by 1 base, 4 bases remained unmatched. The CDR3 spans 15 residues. The CDR3 DNA follows: TGTGCCAGCAGTCTACAGGGGGGGAGCAATCAGCCCCAGCATTTT. Translated, it gives CASSLQGGSNQPQHF.

This clone was observed a single time. The chain recombines TRBV13 with TRBJ1-2, with 8 bases fitting TRBD1. The trim removed 0 bases at V and 2 bases at J, leaving 5 bases unmatched. The CDR3 has 16 residues. In germline, CDR1 is PRHDT, CDR2 FYEKMQ (reference sequence). The CDR3 bases are TGTGCCAGCAGCTTAGGGACAGGGGCTTCAAACTATGGCTACACCTTC. Protein sequence: CASSLGTGASNYGYTF.

The rearrangement uses TRBV19 and TRBJ1-2, with D possibly being TRBD1 (6 bases). Looked up from germline, CDR1 is LNHDA and CDR2 is SQIVND (reference sequence). Trimming removed 6 bases from V and 6 bases from J, with 14 bases in between. CDR3 length equals 13 residues. The CDR3 nucleotides read TGTGCCAGTAGCTATGGGGCAGGGGATGGCTACACCTTC. It translates to CASSYGAGDGYTF.

The chain uses TRBV2 and TRBJ1-1; the D gene is possibly TRBD1 (6 bases). Germline V CDR1 and CDR2: SNHLY, FYNNEI. The ends were cut back, 6 bases at V and 10 bases at J, with 15 bases in the middle. The CDR3 totals 12 residues. CDR3 DNA: TGTGCCAGCAGCTACCGGGACAAACGAGCTTTCTTT. It yields the protein CASSYRDKRAFF.

This clone came up once. The chain uses TRBV2 and TRBJ1-3; D is unclear. The CDR3 extends over 13 amino acids. V was trimmed by 8 bases and J by 4 bases, leaving 12 bases between them. Germline V gives CDR1 SNHLY, CDR2 FYNNEI. Written as DNA, the CDR3 is TGTGCCAGCTCCCCCAAATCCGGAAACACCATATATTTT. Encoded protein: CASSPKSGNTIYF. Complete variable domain (other parts from reference TRBV2 and TRBJ1-3): EPEVTQTPSHQVTQMGQEVILRCVPISNHLYFYWYRQILGQKVEFLVSFYNNEISEKSEIFDDQFSVERPDGSNFTLKIRSTKLEDSAMYFCASSPKSGNTIYFGEGSWLTVV.

The chain recombines TRBV3-1 (or the pseudogene TRBV3-2) with TRBJ1-2; D is possibly TRBD1 (5 bases). The CDR3 length is 13 residues. V lost 4 bases and J 7 bases, leaving 13 bases between the germline ends. In germline, CDR1 is LGHDT, CDR2 YNNKEL (reference sequence). CDR3 bases: TGTGCCAGCAGCCCAGGGCCGGGAGGTGGCTACACCTTC. As protein: CASSPGPGGGYTF.

This clone was seen a handful of times. The V call is TRBV7-2, the J call TRBJ2-7, with 13 bases that match TRBD2. Looked up from germline, CDR1 is SGHTA and CDR2 is FQGNSA. The CDR3 has 14 amino acids. V lost 5 bases to trimming and J lost 5 bases; unmatched junction nucleotides: 3. CDR3 residues: CASSIGTSGNEQYF. The CDR3 DNA sequence: TGTGCCAGCAGCATAGGGACTAGCGGGAACGAGCAGTACTTC.

This clone appeared a few times. The J gene is TRBJ1-1, the V gene TRBV28; maybe TRBD1 (5 bases). Trimming took off 6 bases at V and 4 bases at J, with 15 bases between the two ends. CDR3 length: 14 residues. The V gene's germline CDR1 is MDHEN and CDR2 SYDVKM. CDR3 nucleotide sequence: TGTGCCAGCAGGCCGATCCCCAGGGCCACTGAAGCTTTCTTT. Amino acids: CASRPIPRATEAFF.

This clone was recorded once. V usage is TRBV5-1 and J usage is TRBJ1-4; TRBD1 might be the D (5 bases). The V end was cut by 3 bases, the J end by 7 bases, with 13 bases between. Germline-derived CDR1 and CDR2 are SGHRS and YFSETQ. This CDR3 comprises 14 residues. The CDR3 nucleotides are TGCGCCAGCAGCTCGGGGGAAGGGAGTGAAAAACTGTTTTTT. It yields the protein CASSSGEGSEKLFF.

This clone came up once. The CDR3 region is CASSPGTSGSNEQFF. The DNA for the CDR3 is TGTGCCAGTAGTCCTGGGACTAGCGGGAGCAATGAGCAGTTCTTC. The chain carries TRBV19 and TRBJ2-1; 14 bases align to TRBD2. The CDR3 is made up of 15 amino acids. The trim removed 5 bases at V and 6 bases at J, leaving 3 bases unmatched. Per germline, CDR1 LNHDA and CDR2 SQIVND (reference sequence).

The chain uses TRBV21-1 and TRBJ2-2; the D call of TRBD2 is as the table states it, not checked on the DNA. TRBV21-1 is a known pseudogene. The CDR3 is 14 amino acids. CDR3 bases: TGTGCCAGTCCCGGGACTAGTAGTCCCGGGGAGCTGTTTTTT. Translating it yields CASPGTSSPGELFF.

The V call is TRBV19, the J call TRBJ1-5; 7 bases agree with TRBD1. J gave up 0 bases and V 5 bases, and 16 bases lay outside the gene matches. The germline V gene has CDR1 LNHDA and CDR2 SQIVND (reference sequence). This CDR3 comprises 19 residues. In DNA form, the CDR3 reads TGTGCCAGTAGTCTCCGACAGGGAGCAGTGGGGTATAGCAATCAGCCCCAGCATTTT. It yields the protein CASSLRQGAVGYSNQPQHF.

This clone showed up just a few times. The rearrangement uses TRBV27 and TRBJ2-6, with TRBD1 identical over 10 bases. Trimming removed 5 bases from V and 0 bases from J; junction bases left unmatched: 7. CDR1 MNHEY and CDR2 SMNVEV come from the germline V gene (reference sequence). The CDR3 consists of 18 residues. The CDR3 bases are TGTGCCAGCAGTGGACGGACAGGGGGGCTCTCTGGGGCCAACGTCCTGACTTTC. Residues: CASSGRTGGLSGANVLTF.